The 18 T cell receptor beta chains below were found in one sample sequenced in a study of CD4 T cells in relation to SARS-CoV-2 and coronaviruses. The table came from immunoSEQ multiplex PCR; TCRdb's copy has only in-frame clones and leaves some out. The profile covers around 70,000 clones, with over 80% appearing a single time and 1.6% taken by the ten largest. Unexposed donor CD4+ T cells date from 2011-2018, before the COVID-19 pandemic. Sequencing input: memory CD4+ T cells from PBMCs. Receptors originate from a human donor in good health.

This sequence joins TRBV28 and TRBJ2-2; 8 bases line up with TRBD1. The CDR3 loop spans 21 amino acids. Trimming removed 4 bases from V and 5 bases from J; junction bases left unmatched: 24. The germline V gene has CDR1 MDHEN and CDR2 SYDVKM. In DNA form, the CDR3 reads TGTGCCAGCAGTTCGCAACTCGGGCGCAGGGGGCGCGGGTCGGGGACCGGGGAGCTGTTTTTT. This gives the protein CASSSQLGRRGRGSGTGELFF.

The J gene is TRBJ2-2, the V gene TRBV5-4, with TRBD2 as a possible D gene (6 bases). This CDR3 contains 14 residues. V lost 2 bases to trimming and J lost 7 bases, with 12 bases between them. CDR1 is SGHNT and CDR2 is YYREEE in the germline V gene (reference sequence). CDR3 bases: TGTGCCAGCAGCTTCGGCAGGGAGGTCGGGGAGCTGTTTTTT. Its protein is CASSFGREVGELFF. Based on the CDR3 plus reference TRBV5-4 and TRBJ2-2, the full variable domain is ETGVTQSPTHLIKTRGQQVTLRCSSQSGHNTVSWYQQALGQGPQFIFQYYREEENGRGNFPPRFSGLQFPNYSSELNVNALELDDSALYLCASSFGREVGELFFGEGSRLTVL.

CDR3 sequence (DNA): TGTGCCAGCAGCTCCCCGGGACAGGGGGCTTACGAGCAGTACTTC. Encoded protein: CASSSPGQGAYEQYF. The chain links TRBV5-4 to TRBJ2-7; 12 bases map to TRBD1. The V segment lost 3 bases and the J segment 4 bases; nucleotides outside the gene matches: 5. Germline loops: CDR1 SGHNT, CDR2 YYREEE (reference sequence). The CDR3 has 15 amino acids.

The CDR3 DNA is TGTGCCAGCAGTTTATCAGGGGATACGCAGTATTTT. Amino acids: CASSLSGDTQYF. The rearrangement links TRBV28 to TRBJ2-3, with D possibly matching TRBD1 (5 bases). There are 12 residues in the CDR3. The V gene's germline CDR1 is MDHEN and CDR2 SYDVKM. Trimming stripped 1 base from V and 6 bases from J, with 5 bases between.

The V gene is TRBV5-1, the J gene TRBJ1-4, with D perhaps matching TRBD1 (6 bases). Trimming removed 1 base from V and 0 bases from J, with 10 bases in between. The CDR3 is 16 amino acids. The germline V gene encodes CDR1 SGHRS and CDR2 YFSETQ. DNA of the CDR3: TGCGCCAGCAGCTTGCAGGGGTCGACAACTAATGAAAAACTGTTTTTT. Amino acid sequence: CASSLQGSTTNEKLFF.

The chain combines TRBV9 with TRBJ1-2; D gene ambiguous. This CDR3 is 13 amino acids long. V was trimmed by 5 bases and J by 4 bases, leaving 12 bases between them. The V gene's germline CDR1 is SGDLS and CDR2 YYNGEE. This CDR3 is CASSKDLGYGYTF. CDR3 DNA sequence: TGTGCCAGCAGTAAGGACCTGGGCTATGGCTACACCTTC.

The chain recombines TRBV6-5 with TRBJ1-1; D not certain. The CDR3 runs 15 residues. Trimming pared 6 bases from V and 0 bases from J, leaving 14 bases between. Germline V gene lookup returns CDR1 MNHEY and CDR2 SVGAGI. CDR3 DNA: TGTGCCAGCAGAGAGGGCGTGGGGATGAACACTGAAGCTTTCTTT. Translated: CASREGVGMNTEAFF.

This chain connects TRBV2 to TRBJ1-2; D is undetermined. The CDR3 is 12 amino acids. V lost 8 bases to trimming and J lost 2 bases, with 9 bases between them. Looked up from germline, CDR1 is SNHLY and CDR2 is FYNNEI. This CDR3 reads CASRTKNYGYTF. CDR3 sequence (DNA): TGTGCCAGCCGGACCAAGAACTATGGCTACACCTTC.

This sequence joins TRBV11-3 and TRBJ2-7; D unresolved. The V and J ends lost 5 bases and 0 bases respectively, with 11 bases between them. The CDR3 is 14 amino acids. The germline CDR1 and CDR2 sequences are SGHNT and YENEEA. The CDR3 DNA sequence: TGTGCCAGCAGCCCCCGTGGCGACTCCTACGAGCAGTACTTC. Its translation is CASSPRGDSYEQYF.

This chain uses TRBV5-1 with TRBJ2-1; D is perhaps TRBD1 (6 bases). Trimming took 4 bases from V and 3 from J, leaving 11 bases between them. CDR3 length: 14 amino acids. In germline, CDR1 is SGHRS, CDR2 YFSETQ. CDR3 in amino acids: CASSRDTVYNEQFF. The CDR3 DNA follows: TGCGCCAGCAGCCGGGACACCGTCTACAATGAGCAGTTCTTC. Supplemented by reference TRBV5-1 and TRBJ2-1, the full variable domain reads KAGVTQTPRYLIKTRGQQVTLSCSPISGHRSVSWYQQTPGQGLQFLFEYFSETQRNKGNFPGRFSGRQFSNSRSEMNVSTLELGDSALYLCASSRDTVYNEQFFGPGTRLTVL.

The chain joins TRBV28 to TRBJ2-7, with D perhaps TRBD2 (7 bases). The V end lost 7 bases, the J end lost 3 bases, and 19 bases lay between the germline ends. Germline lookup yields CDR1 MDHEN and CDR2 SYDVKM. The CDR3 contains 15 residues. The DNA of the CDR3 is TGTGCCAGCACCGAATCAAGGGGGGGATACTACGAGCAGTACTTC. The encoded protein is CASTESRGGYYEQYF.

The rearrangement joins TRBV5-1 to TRBJ1-6, with D perhaps matching TRBD1 (5 bases). V dropped 0 bases and J dropped 10 bases, with 11 bases sitting between them. This CDR3 contains 14 residues. Germline CDR1 is SGHRS and CDR2 is YFSETQ. CDR3 residues: CASSLAGTRSPLHF. In DNA form, the CDR3 reads TGCGCCAGCAGCTTGGCCGGGACTCGGTCACCCCTCCACTTT.

The chain links TRBV10-3 to TRBJ2-1; 7 bases map to TRBD2. The CDR3 extends over 16 amino acids. Trimming at V came to 4 bases and at J to 6 bases, leaving 12 bases not matched to a gene. In germline, CDR1 is ENHRY, CDR2 SYGVKD. CDR3 loop: CAISGVGLADGNEQFF. CDR3 bases: TGTGCCATCAGTGGGGTTGGGCTAGCGGACGGCAATGAGCAGTTCTTC.

The chain recombines TRBV11-3 with TRBJ2-6; a possible D gene is TRBD2 (6 bases). CDR1 and CDR2 from the germline V gene are SGHNT and YENEEA. CDR3 length equals 15 residues. Trimming took 5 bases from V and 0 from J, leaving 8 bases between them. CDR3 in amino acids: CASSPGGSGANVLTF. The CDR3 DNA sequence: TGTGCCAGCAGCCCCGGGGGCTCTGGGGCCAACGTCCTGACTTTC.

V usage is TRBV7-2 and J usage is TRBJ2-3, with 9 bases matching TRBD2. The V and J ends lost 7 bases and 2 bases, in that order; junction bases with no gene match: 7. This CDR3 is built from 15 residues. Per germline, CDR1 SGHTA and CDR2 FQGNSA. The CDR3 region is CASMTSGSNTDTQYF. CDR3 in DNA: TGTGCCAGCATGACTAGCGGTTCCAACACAGATACGCAGTATTTT.

The chain uses TRBV5-1 and TRBJ1-5, with D perhaps matching TRBD1 (5 bases). V lost 4 bases and J lost 3, with 8 bases in between. This CDR3 contains 13 residues. Germline lookup yields CDR1 SGHRS and CDR2 YFSETQ. CDR3 nucleotides: TGCGCCAGCAGCCGGGACCTCAATCAGCCCCAGCATTTT. Protein sequence: CASSRDLNQPQHF.

V usage is TRBV18 and J usage is TRBJ1-2; D is unresolved. The V and J ends lost 1 base and 1 base respectively, with 7 bases between them. CDR1 KGHSH and CDR2 LQKENI come from the germline V gene. The CDR3 contains 14 residues. The CDR3 bases are TGTGCCAGCTCACCACGGGAATTTAACTATGGCTACACCTTC. It encodes CASSPREFNYGYTF. The variable domain in full, completed from reference TRBV18 and TRBJ1-2, reads NAGVMQNPRHLVRRRGQEARLRCSPMKGHSHVYWYRQLPEEGLKFMVYLQKENIIDESGMPKERFSAEFPKEGPSILRIQQVVRGDSAAYFCASSPREFNYGYTFGSGTRLTVV.

CDR3 protein: CASSLDGGGTDTQYF. CDR3 nucleotide sequence: TGTGCCAGCAGCTTAGATGGCGGGGGCACAGATACGCAGTATTTT. The chain carries TRBV7-2 and TRBJ2-3, with a weak D call TRBD2 (6 bases). This CDR3 is 15 amino acids long. CDR1 SGHTA and CDR2 FQGNSA come from the germline V gene. Deletions cut 1 base from V and 1 base from J, with 9 bases between.